What follows are 26 T cell receptor beta chains derived from one specimen sequenced in a study of cytomegalovirus exposure and HLA in healthy donors. PCR used 60 Vbeta primers and 13 Jbeta primers. Some clones are missing from TCRdb's copy, which holds only in-frame ones; the method was immunoSEQ multiplex PCR. Of 110,000 or so clones in the sample, roughly three quarters were seen once. Specimen: PBMCs. The receptors stem from a male donor in good health and CMV-seronegative.

Comments on this clone: Its ends do not fully match the called genes, so a read error is possible. The V and J genes are TRBV29-1 and TRBJ2-1; a possible D gene is TRBD2 (6 bases). Germline V gene data show CDR1 as SQVTM and CDR2 as ANQGSEA. The CDR3 is 15 amino acids. The CDR3 DNA follows: TGCAGCGTGGAAGGACTAATGAAAAACTACAATGAGCAGTTCTTC. It encodes CSVEGLMKNYNEQFF.

V is TRBV13 and J is TRBJ2-5, with D possibly matching TRBD2 (7 bases). Trimming removed 2 bases from V and 5 bases from J, with 12 bases in between. Germline assignment: CDR1 PRHDT and CDR2 FYEKMQ (reference sequence). The CDR3 runs 14 residues. DNA of the CDR3: TGTGCCAGCAGCTTAAGGGGGGGGCCGGAGACCCAGTACTTC. Amino acids: CASSLRGGPETQYF.

The chain has TRBV14 and TRBJ2-5, with 8 positions matching TRBD1. Germline loops: CDR1 SGHDN, CDR2 FVKESK. This CDR3 spans 13 amino acids. V trimming: 9 bases; J trimming: 5 bases; junction bases outside the gene matches: 8. The CDR3 loop is CARSNRGAETQYF. The CDR3, as DNA: TGTGCCAGATCGAACAGGGGGGCGGAGACCCAGTACTTC.

This clone was found a few times. The rearrangement uses TRBV2 and TRBJ2-2, with 9 bases lining up with TRBD2. This CDR3 is 13 amino acids long. Germline loops: CDR1 SNHLY, CDR2 FYNNEI. J was trimmed by 8 bases and V by 11 bases; bases with no gene match: 9. This CDR3 reads CACNSGRAGELFF. CDR3 bases: TGTGCCTGCAATAGCGGGAGAGCAGGGGAGCTGTTTTTT.

The V call is TRBV14, the J call TRBJ2-2, with TRBD1 matching over 7 bases. Germline V gene data show CDR1 as SGHDN and CDR2 as FVKESK. The CDR3 is 16 residues long. V shed 4 bases, J shed 4 bases, and the junction held 9 bases outside the gene matches. CDR3 in amino acids: CASSLTDRTGTGELFF. CDR3 in DNA: TGTGCCAGCAGCCTCACGGACAGGACTGGCACCGGGGAGCTGTTTTTT.

V usage is TRBV10-3 and J usage is TRBJ2-5, with TRBD1 matching over 9 bases. V gave up 3 bases and J gave up 1 base; unmatched junction bases: 3. Germline loops: CDR1 ENHRY, CDR2 SYGVKD. This CDR3 is built from 15 residues. CDR3 coding DNA: TGTGCCATCAGTGAATTGGACAGGGGCCAAGAGACCCAGTACTTC. Translated: CAISELDRGQETQYF.

This clone was detected only once. This sequence joins TRBV25-1 and TRBJ1-1; 7 nucleotides agree with TRBD1. The CDR3 has 12 amino acids. Germline V gene sequence: CDR1 MGHDK, CDR2 SYGVNS. Trimming cost V 7 bases and J 7 bases; bases outside gene matches: 6. CDR3 in DNA: TGTGCCAGCAAGGGGGCGCTGGGTGAAGCTTTCTTT. As protein: CASKGALGEAFF.

V usage is TRBV19 and J usage is TRBJ2-1, with D perhaps matching TRBD2 (6 bases). The germline gives CDR1 LNHDA, CDR2 SQIVND (reference sequence). With 5 bases removed from V and 4 bases from J, the gap between germline ends came to 12 bases. This CDR3 region has 14 residues. CDR3 bases: TGTGCCAGTAGTTTTGGCGGGGAGTACAATGAGCAGTTCTTC. Translation: CASSFGGEYNEQFF.

The V call is TRBV28, the J call TRBJ1-4; D gene unclear. V was shortened by 5 bases and J by 0 bases, with 13 bases between the two germline ends. CDR1 and CDR2 from the germline V gene are MDHEN and SYDVKM. This CDR3 spans 16 amino acids. The CDR3 loop reads CASSPRPQTTNEKLFF. The CDR3 DNA reads TGTGCCAGCAGTCCGAGGCCCCAGACAACTAATGAAAAACTGTTTTTT.

The V gene is TRBV5-4, the J gene TRBJ2-1; tentatively, D is TRBD2 (5 bases). Germline CDR1 reads SGHNT; CDR2 reads YYREEE (reference sequence). Trimming stripped 4 bases from V and 0 bases from J, with 14 bases between. The CDR3 loop spans 16 amino acids. CDR3 sequence: CASSRRGAVSYNEQFF. The CDR3 region has the DNA TGTGCCAGCAGCCGTCGGGGAGCGGTCTCCTACAATGAGCAGTTCTTC.

The rearrangement links TRBV6-5 to TRBJ2-7, with 7 bases fitting TRBD2. The trim removed 0 bases at V and 6 bases at J, leaving 5 bases unmatched. The CDR3 is 14 residues long. In germline, CDR1 is MNHEY, CDR2 SVGAGI. The CDR3 coding sequence is TGTGCCAGCAGTTACTCGACCGGGGGGAGCGAGCAGTACTTC. Translation gives CASSYSTGGSEQYF.

This chain uses TRBV7-2 with TRBJ1-6, with D hard to call. V lost 5 bases and J lost 7, with 12 bases in between. In germline, CDR1 is SGHTA, CDR2 FQGNSA. CDR3 size: 14 residues. The CDR3: CASSRRAENSPLHF. In DNA, the CDR3 is TGTGCCAGCAGCCGGCGGGCAGAGAATTCACCCCTCCACTTT.

The table lists this clone with many counts. The likely explanation is a read error, given a far larger clone one base away. CDR3 bases: TGTGCCATCAGCACAGGGAACACTGAAGCTTTCTTT. Translation gives CAISTGNTEAFF. The rearrangement uses TRBV10-3 and TRBJ1-1, with D possibly being TRBD1 (5 bases). Germline V lookup: CDR1 ENHRY, CDR2 SYGVKD. Trimming removed 6 bases from V and 1 base from J, with 6 bases in between. The CDR3 runs 12 residues.

The rearrangement links TRBV11-3 to TRBJ2-1; 12 nucleotides agree with TRBD2. Germline V gene data show CDR1 as SGHNT and CDR2 as YENEEA. V lost 3 bases, J lost 10 bases, and 7 bases stayed unmatched. CDR3 length equals 15 residues. This chain's CDR3 is CASSFGLAGIGEQFF. CDR3 sequence (DNA): TGTGCCAGCAGCTTCGGACTAGCGGGAATCGGGGAGCAGTTCTTC.

The gene calls are TRBV5-6 and TRBJ2-7, with TRBD1 matching 7 bases. The germline CDR1 and CDR2 sequences are SGHDT and YYEEEE. The length of the CDR3 is 15 residues. J gave up 2 bases and V 4 bases, and 9 bases lay outside the gene matches. The CDR3 region is CASSLDRDRPYEQYF. The CDR3 coding sequence is TGTGCCAGCAGCCTAGACCGGGACAGACCCTACGAGCAGTACTTC.

This clone showed up just once. V and J are TRBV4-1 and TRBJ1-2, with a tentative D call TRBD1 (6 bases). V was trimmed by 1 base and J by 2 bases, leaving 8 bases between them. CDR1 and CDR2 from the germline V gene are MGHRA and YSYEKL. CDR3 size: 14 residues. This CDR3 is CASSQAQGNYGYTF. The CDR3 DNA reads TGCGCCAGCAGCCAAGCTCAGGGGAACTATGGCTACACCTTC.

The chain links TRBV7-9 to TRBJ2-3; D call uncertain. The V gene's germline CDR1 is SEHNR and CDR2 FQNEAQ (reference sequence). V lost 2 bases, J lost 2 bases, and 11 bases lay in between. The CDR3 runs to 15 residues. The CDR3 DNA sequence: TGTGCCAGCAGCTTAAGGATACAGAACACAGATACGCAGTATTTT. It specifies CASSLRIQNTDTQYF.

The chain uses TRBV19 and TRBJ2-1; 8 positions match TRBD2. CDR3 length: 18 amino acids. The germline gives CDR1 LNHDA, CDR2 SQIVND (reference sequence). The J segment lost 4 bases and the V segment lost 0 bases, leaving 11 bases of the junction unmatched. CDR3 sequence: CASSIDGSGTVAYNEQFF. The CDR3 bases are TGTGCCAGTAGTATAGATGGTAGCGGGACTGTGGCGTACAATGAGCAGTTCTTC.

The chain combines TRBV19 with TRBJ1-5, with D uncertain. CDR3 length: 15 residues. In germline, CDR1 is LNHDA, CDR2 SQIVND (reference sequence). V was clipped by 3 bases and J by 3 bases, with 12 bases between them. For the CDR3, the DNA is TGTGCCAGTAGTATGGCTCCGGGATTCAATCAGCCCCAGCATTTT. It yields the protein CASSMAPGFNQPQHF.

The chain carries TRBV25-1 and TRBJ2-7; 7 bases agree with TRBD2. V trimming: 0 bases; J trimming: 4 bases; junction bases outside the gene matches: 12. The CDR3 runs 17 residues. The germline V gene has CDR1 MGHDK and CDR2 SYGVNS. The CDR3 sequence is CASSEYLVREGRYEQYF. CDR3 DNA sequence: TGTGCCAGCAGTGAATATTTGGTGAGGGAGGGAAGGTACGAGCAGTACTTC.

This chain uses TRBV19 with TRBJ1-4, with 9 bases lining up with TRBD1. The J segment lost 6 bases and the V segment lost 3 bases, leaving 5 bases of the junction unmatched. The CDR3 totals 15 residues. Germline CDR1 is LNHDA and CDR2 is SQIVND (reference sequence). Here the CDR3 reads CASSIEGQGDEKLFF. CDR3 DNA: TGTGCCAGTAGTATTGAGGGACAGGGCGATGAAAAACTGTTTTTT.

A note on this clone: The junction departs from the called germline gene at one end, perhaps through a read error. The V and J genes are TRBV7-9 and TRBJ1-1; 7 bases align to TRBD1. The CDR3 consists of 13 residues. The V gene's germline CDR1 is SEHNR and CDR2 FQNEAQ (reference sequence). The CDR3: CSSSSQGVTEAFF. The CDR3 DNA reads TGTTCCAGCAGCTCTCAGGGGGTCACTGAAGCTTTCTTT.

The rearrangement links TRBV7-2 to TRBJ2-4, with D possibly matching TRBD2 (5 bases). V lost 3 bases and J 2 bases, leaving 11 bases between the germline ends. Germline V lookup: CDR1 SGHTA, CDR2 FQGNSA. The CDR3 consists of 15 residues. The CDR3 bases are TGTGCCAGCAGCTTTAGTCGGGAATCCAAAAACATTCAGTACTTC. Translated, it gives CASSFSRESKNIQYF.

V gene TRBV10-3 combines with J gene TRBJ2-1; D is possibly TRBD2 (6 bases). From germline, CDR1 is ENHRY and CDR2 SYGVKD. V was cut by 3 bases and J by 6 bases, with 15 bases left in between. The CDR3 extends over 15 amino acids. For the CDR3, the DNA is TGTGCCATCAGTGACTCGGGAGTTCGCGTCAATGAGCAGTTCTTC. Amino acids: CAISDSGVRVNEQFF.

This clone was recorded a few times. The J gene is TRBJ1-3, the V gene TRBV6-5, with TRBD1 as a possible D gene (6 bases). Trimming took 6 bases from V and 0 from J, leaving 9 bases between them. The CDR3 has 14 residues. Germline CDR1 MNHEY, CDR2 SVGAGI. CDR3 protein: CASSRQVSGNTIYF. In nucleotides, the CDR3 is TGTGCCAGCAGCCGACAGGTCTCTGGAAACACCATATATTTT.

This chain links TRBV11-3 with TRBJ2-3, with 10 positions matching TRBD2. The germline V gene has CDR1 SGHNT and CDR2 YENEEA. CDR3 length: 15 residues. V shed 5 bases and J 3 bases; nucleotides not matched to a gene: 5. The CDR3 nucleotides are TGTGCCAGCAGCGCCCCGACTAGCGGGACAGATACGCAGTATTTT. Its translation is CASSAPTSGTDTQYF.